These 2 T cell receptor beta chains came from one sample sequenced in a study of T-cell memory formation after mild COVID-19. MiXCR was run by TCRdb on the 5' RACE reads, yielding one entry per CDR3 protein. This repertoire shows fewer than 450,000 distinct CDR3 sequences, roughly 26% found once; its top ten account for around 8.7%. Sample: PBMCs or a T cell subset sorted from them (not recorded which). These receptors all stem from an adult woman who had mild COVID-19 (a few samples of this study predate the infection). Cell type and time point are not known.

There are a few counts of this clonotype. This chain links TRBV7-9 with TRBJ2-1; D uncertain. The CDR3 runs 13 residues. V dropped 3 bases and J dropped 5 bases, with 8 bases sitting between them. The germline V gene encodes CDR1 SEHNR and CDR2 FQNEAQ (reference sequence). The CDR3 sequence: CASSFSRNNEQFF. As DNA, the CDR3 is TGTGCCAGCAGCTTTTCTAGAAACAATGAGCAGTTCTTC.

The chain employs TRBV5-1 and TRBJ1-6, with a possible D match to TRBD1 (5 bases). V lost 2 bases and J 12 bases, leaving 15 bases between the germline ends. The CDR3 sequence is 14 residues long. Germline lookup yields CDR1 SGHRS and CDR2 YFSETQ. This CDR3 reads CASSFVGENRPLHF. In DNA form, the CDR3 reads TGCGCCAGCAGCTTCGTGGGGGAAAATCGACCCCTCCACTTT.